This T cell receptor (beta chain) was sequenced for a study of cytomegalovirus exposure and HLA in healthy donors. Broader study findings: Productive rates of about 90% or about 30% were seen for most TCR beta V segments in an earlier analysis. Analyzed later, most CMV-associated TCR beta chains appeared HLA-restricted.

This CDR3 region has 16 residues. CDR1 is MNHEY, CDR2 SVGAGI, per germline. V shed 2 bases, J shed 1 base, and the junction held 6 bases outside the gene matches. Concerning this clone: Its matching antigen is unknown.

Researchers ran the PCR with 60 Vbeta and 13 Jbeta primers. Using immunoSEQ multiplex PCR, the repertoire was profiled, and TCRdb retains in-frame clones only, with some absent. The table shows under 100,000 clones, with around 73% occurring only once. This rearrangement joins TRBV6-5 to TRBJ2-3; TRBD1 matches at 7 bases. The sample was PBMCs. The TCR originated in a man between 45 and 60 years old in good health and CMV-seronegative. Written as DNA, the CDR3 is TGTGCCAGCAGTTACACCCCGGGACAGCGCACAGATACGCAGTATTTT. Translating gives CASSYTPGQRTDTQYF.